What follows is one T cell receptor (beta chain) and its context. The sample comes from a study of Graves' ophthalmopathy and Graves' hyperthyroidism. Germline V lookup: CDR1 MNHEY, CDR2 SVGAGI. V was pared by 0 bases and J by 0 bases, with 12 bases between. The CDR3 totals 16 residues. If patients had other autoimmune diseases, uncontrolled infections, pregnancy or lactation, they were excluded. Beta-chain TCR CDR3 regions were amplified from RNA transcripts. Investigators did first-round RT-PCR with HTBI primers, then second-round multiplex PCR. TCRdb re-derived calls from the multiplex PCR reads in MiXCR, one entry per CDR3 protein. The sample consists of 500,000 to 700,000 distinct CDR3 sequences, over 20% of them appearing once.

Sequencing used peripheral blood. The TCR sequence derives from a woman younger than 35 with stable Graves' hyperthyroidism. Some clones in this sample may be carry-over from other donors' samples. The chain uses TRBV6-5 and TRBJ2-7, with D uncertain. Here the CDR3 reads CASSYSARLGSYEQYF. CDR3 nucleotides: TGTGCCAGCAGTTACTCGGCCCGACTGGGCTCCTACGAGCAGTACTTC.